This T cell receptor (beta chain) was captured in a study of blood T cell repertoires in COVID-19. On the study more broadly: The United States, Italy and Spain provided the acute and convalescent COVID-19 samples. The cDNA or gDNA used as material had been derived from T cells, B-cell-depleted T cells, or PBMCs.

It was during active infection that Seattle patients were enrolled and then longitudinally followed. Trimming shortened V by 5 bases and J by 4 bases, and 17 bases separated the two germline ends. This CDR3 contains 15 residues. Germline V gene data show CDR1 as LNHDA and CDR2 as SQIVND (reference sequence). How the authors handled the data: Reference gene primer amplification in the assay estimated nucleated cell counts. Sequencing was performed with immunoSEQ multiplex PCR; in TCRdb, only in-frame clones are kept and a portion is missing. For V, J and clone size, that table is used; D and trimming come from the DNA. Of approximately 240,000 clones in the sample, around 90% were seen once.

The specimen was peripheral blood. The source of this sequence is a man younger than 40 with COVID-19, enrolled during active disease. The V and J genes are TRBV19 and TRBJ1-2; the D gene is possibly TRBD1 (6 bases). CDR3 nucleotides: TGTGCCAGTAGTCCACAGACAGGTACGGGCTATGGCTACACCTTC. It translates to CASSPQTGTGYGYTF.